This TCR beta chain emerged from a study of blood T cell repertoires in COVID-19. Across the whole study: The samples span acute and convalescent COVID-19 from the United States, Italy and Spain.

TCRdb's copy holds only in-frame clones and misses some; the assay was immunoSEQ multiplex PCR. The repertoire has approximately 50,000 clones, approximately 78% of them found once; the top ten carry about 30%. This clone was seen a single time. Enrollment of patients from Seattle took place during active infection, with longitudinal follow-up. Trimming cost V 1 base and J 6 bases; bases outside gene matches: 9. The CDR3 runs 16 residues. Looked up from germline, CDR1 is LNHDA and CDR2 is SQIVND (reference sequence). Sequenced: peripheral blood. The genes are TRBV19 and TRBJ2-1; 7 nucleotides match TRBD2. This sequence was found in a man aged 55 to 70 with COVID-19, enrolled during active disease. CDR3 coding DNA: TGTGCCAGTAGTATAGTCCCAGCGGGATTCCCCAATGAGCAGTTCTTC. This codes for CASSIVPAGFPNEQFF.